The TCR beta chain described here comes from a study of graft-versus-host responses after intestinal transplantation. Study-level information: Tacrolimus and steroids were given for around three years to all recipients after anti-thymocyte globulin induction. Study-level results: Graft-versus-host to host-versus-graft clonal ratios in allografts were high in patients with graft-donor T cell macrochimerism. The study associated peak circulating GvH clone levels with early post-transplant HvG declines.

Profiled with immunoSEQ multiplex PCR; TCRdb holds only in-frame clones, not every one. Found here are about 9,600 clones, 75% to 85% of them singletons; the top ten hold around 20%. Of note for this clone: Its matching antigen is unknown.

Grafts had their tissue processed, releasing intraepithelial and lamina propria lymphocytes. The TCR comes from a human patient who received an intestinal transplant, so some T cells may come from the graft donor. The sample consisted of ileum tissue, taken nearly 480 days after intestinal transplantation.

The CDR3 reads CASTNGETSSEQFF. CDR3 DNA sequence: TGTGCCAGCACCAACGGTGAGACTTCCAGTGAGCAGTTCTTC. The chain carries TRBV6-5 and TRBJ2-1; D gene uncertain. This CDR3 is built from 14 residues. From germline, CDR1 is MNHEY and CDR2 SVGAGI. The V end was cut by 7 bases, the J end by 9 bases, with 19 bases between.